This TCR beta chain was captured in a study of control samples from healthy donors and cancer patients. The V and J ends lost 1 base and 6 bases, in that order; junction bases with no gene match: 8. This CDR3 is 16 amino acids long. Germline V gene data show CDR1 as MNHEY and CDR2 as SMNVEV (reference sequence). Clones were sequenced by immunoSEQ multiplex PCR, and TCRdb holds only the in-frame ones, with some missing. The data contain around 50,000 clones, around 90% of them singletons. This TCR was recovered from a middle-aged man with colorectal cancer. Material: PBMCs. The rearrangement links TRBV27 to TRBJ2-1, with TRBD2 matching 8 bases. CDR3 nucleotides: TGTGCCAGCAGTTTATTAGGCGGTAGCGGGGCCAATGAGCAGTTCTTC. Its protein product is CASSLLGGSGANEQFF.